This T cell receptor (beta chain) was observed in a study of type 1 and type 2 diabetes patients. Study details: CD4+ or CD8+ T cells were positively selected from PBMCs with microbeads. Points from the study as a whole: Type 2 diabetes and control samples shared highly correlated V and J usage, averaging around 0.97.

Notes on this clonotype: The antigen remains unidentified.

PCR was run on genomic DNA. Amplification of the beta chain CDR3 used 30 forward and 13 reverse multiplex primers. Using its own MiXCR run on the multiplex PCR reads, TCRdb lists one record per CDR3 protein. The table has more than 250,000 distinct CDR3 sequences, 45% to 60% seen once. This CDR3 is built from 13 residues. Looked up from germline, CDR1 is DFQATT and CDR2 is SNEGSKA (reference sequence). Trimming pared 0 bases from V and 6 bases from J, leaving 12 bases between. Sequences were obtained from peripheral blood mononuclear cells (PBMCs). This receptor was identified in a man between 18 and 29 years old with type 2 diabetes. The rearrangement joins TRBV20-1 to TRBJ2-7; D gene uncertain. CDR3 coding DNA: TGCAGTGCTAGAGATATTGTGGGCCTCGAGCAGTACTTC. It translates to CSARDIVGLEQYF.